This T cell receptor beta chain was profiled in a study of blood T cell repertoires in COVID-19. Study summary: Sources were T cells, B-cell-depleted T cells, or PBMCs; the material itself was cDNA or gDNA.

Unmatched junction bases numbered 11, after V lost 4 bases and J lost 5 bases. The CDR3 has 17 amino acids. Germline loops: CDR1 KGHSH, CDR2 LQKENI. TCRdb keeps only in-frame clones here, not all; method: immunoSEQ multiplex PCR. The top ten hold about 2.5% of the sample, which has 200,000 to 250,000 clones, 65% to 90% seen once. The receptor was derived from a woman aged 70 to 79 with COVID-19, enrolled during active disease. The chain employs TRBV18 and TRBJ2-1; TRBD2 matches 10 bases. Sequenced: peripheral blood. The CDR3 nucleotides read TGTGCCAGCTCACGATTACTGGTAGCGGGAGGAAACAATGAGCAGTTCTTC. Translated: CASSRLLVAGGNNEQFF. The variable domain in full, with the rest retrieved from reference TRBV18 and TRBJ2-1, is NAGVMQNPRHLVRRRGQEARLRCSPMKGHSHVYWYRQLPEEGLKFMVYLQKENIIDESGMPKERFSAEFPKEGPSILRIQQVVRGDSAAYFCASSRLLVAGGNNEQFFGPGTRLTVL.